This passage covers 26 T cell receptor beta chains from one sample sequenced in a study of early T cells in non-severe SARS-CoV-2 infection. TCRdb called the 5' RACE reads again in MiXCR, with one record for every CDR3 protein. The table lists about 58,000 distinct CDR3 sequences, 12% of them singletons. The sequenced sample was whole blood. The receptors come from an adult who was a healthcare worker with PCR-confirmed SARS-CoV-2 infection or an uninfected control (not recorded which).

This chain connects TRBV9 to TRBJ2-3, with D possibly TRBD1 on 6 matching bases. Trimming pared 0 bases from V and 2 bases from J, leaving 10 bases between. The germline V gene has CDR1 SGDLS and CDR2 YYNGEE. This CDR3 has 15 residues. The CDR3 nucleotides read TGTGCCAGCAGCGTAGCGCAGGGGTACACAGATACGCAGTATTTT. It encodes CASSVAQGYTDTQYF.

The chain is built from TRBV29-1 and TRBJ2-3, with D possibly TRBD1 on 5 matching bases. The CDR3 consists of 14 residues. Germline CDR1 and CDR2: SQVTM and ANQGSEA. V was pared by 6 bases and J by 2 bases, with 15 bases between. In DNA, the CDR3 is TGCAGCGTGCGTCCCAGGGCAACCACAGATACGCAGTATTTT. It encodes CSVRPRATTDTQYF.

This clonotype was counted at least ten times. V and J are TRBV5-1 and TRBJ2-1, with D maybe TRBD2 (5 bases). V dropped 3 bases and J dropped 1 base, with 8 bases sitting between them. CDR3 length equals 14 residues. Per germline, CDR1 SGHRS and CDR2 YFSETQ. The DNA of the CDR3 is TGCGCCAGCAGCTCGTCGGGGTCCTACAATGAGCAGTTCTTC. It is translated as CASSSSGSYNEQFF.

This clonotype occurred many times. The rearrangement joins TRBV12-3 or TRBV12-4 to TRBJ2-3; a weak D match, TRBD1 (5 bases). Trimming took 6 bases from V and 0 from J, leaving 10 bases between them. There are 14 residues in the CDR3. The CDR3 DNA reads TGTGCCAGCAGCCAGGGCGGCAGCACAGATACGCAGTATTTT. This sequence encodes CASSQGGSTDTQYF.

This clonotype appeared a few times. The chain joins TRBV7-2 to TRBJ2-2, with D unresolved. Germline V gene lookup returns CDR1 SGHTA and CDR2 FQGNSA. The V end was cut by 2 bases, the J end by 8 bases, with 6 bases between. This CDR3 contains 12 residues. This CDR3 is CASSLKRGELFF. The CDR3 DNA is TGTGCCAGCAGCTTAAAACGTGGGGAGCTGTTTTTT.

In DNA, the CDR3 is TGTGCCAGCAGCGTAGGAAGACTAGCGGGAGGGAACCAAGAGACCCAGTACTTC. Translated, it gives CASSVGRLAGGNQETQYF. The chain employs TRBV9 and TRBJ2-5; TRBD2 aligns across 14 bases. Germline V gene lookup returns CDR1 SGDLS and CDR2 YYNGEE. This CDR3 spans 18 amino acids. V was clipped by 0 bases and J by 0 bases; unmatched bases: 4.

In this sample, this clonotype turned up a few times. V is TRBV5-1 and J is TRBJ2-3; unclear D gene. The germline V gene encodes CDR1 SGHRS and CDR2 YFSETQ. V lost 3 bases, J lost 5 bases, and 13 bases lay in between. The CDR3 contains 14 residues. The CDR3 here is CASSSVRAVDTQYF. CDR3 DNA sequence: TGCGCCAGCAGCTCCGTCCGGGCCGTAGATACGCAGTATTTT.

This clonotype was observed at least ten times. The CDR3 coding sequence is TGTGCCAGCAGTCTCGGGACTACAGCACAAGAGACCCAGTACTTC. This gives the protein CASSLGTTAQETQYF. This chain connects TRBV28 to TRBJ2-5, with TRBD2 identical over 7 bases. The CDR3 covers 15 residues. V lost 5 bases, J lost 2 bases, and 8 bases stayed unmatched. The germline V gene has CDR1 MDHEN and CDR2 SYDVKM. Together with reference TRBV28 and TRBJ2-5, the CDR3 gives the full variable domain: DVKVTQSSRYLVKRTGEKVFLECVQDMDHENMFWYRQDPGLGLRLIYFSYDVKMKEKGDIPEGYSVSREKKERFSLILESASTNQTSMYLCASSLGTTAQETQYFGPGTRLLVL.

In this sample, this clonotype turned up many times. V is TRBV7-2 and J is TRBJ2-3; weak D call: TRBD2 (7 bases). The CDR3 is made up of 15 amino acids. The V and J ends lost 3 bases and 4 bases respectively, with 14 bases between them. Germline CDR1 and CDR2: SGHTA and FQGNSA. CDR3 region: CASSLGGAGADTQYF. CDR3 DNA: TGTGCCAGCAGCTTGGGGGGGGCGGGCGCAGATACGCAGTATTTT.

This clonotype was found many times. The chain couples TRBV28 to TRBJ2-2; D is ambiguous. Germline V lookup: CDR1 MDHEN, CDR2 SYDVKM. The CDR3 totals 16 residues. Trimming removed 0 bases from V and 1 base from J, with 9 bases in between. This chain's CDR3 is CASSLWRSENTGELFF. CDR3 DNA: TGTGCCAGCAGTTTATGGCGATCAGAGAACACCGGGGAGCTGTTTTTT.

V is TRBV3-1 and J is TRBJ2-5; D is unresolved. Germline V lookup: CDR1 LGHDT, CDR2 YNNKEL (reference sequence). V shed 3 bases and J shed 4 bases, with 6 bases lying between them. The CDR3 contains 12 residues. The chain's CDR3 is CASSQTRETQYF. CDR3 bases: TGTGCCAGCAGCCAGACCCGAGAGACCCAGTACTTC.

The CDR3 DNA follows: TGTGCCAGCAGCTTACGGGACAATGAGCAGTTCTTC. Protein: CASSLRDNEQFF. V is TRBV7-2 and J is TRBJ2-1; D is ambiguous. CDR1 and CDR2 (germline): SGHTA, FQGNSA. This CDR3 is built from 12 residues. The V and J ends lost 2 bases and 5 bases respectively, with 4 bases between them.

This clonotype turned up a few times. This sequence joins TRBV11-2 and TRBJ2-3, with D tentatively TRBD1 (5 bases). The CDR3 consists of 15 residues. The V gene's germline CDR1 is SGHAT and CDR2 FQNNGV. Trimming took 2 bases from V and 1 from J, leaving 10 bases between them. CDR3: CASSLRGIGTDTQYF. The CDR3 DNA is TGTGCCAGCAGCTTAAGGGGAATCGGCACAGATACGCAGTATTTT.

This clonotype has at least ten counts. The V and J genes are TRBV29-1 and TRBJ1-2, with TRBD1 identical over 7 bases. With V trimmed by 4 bases and J by 12 bases, 2 bases remained unmatched. Germline CDR1 and CDR2: SQVTM and ANQGSEA. The CDR3 runs to 9 residues. The DNA for the CDR3 is TGCAGCGTTGGACAGGGAGACACCTTC. This gives the protein CSVGQGDTF.

At least ten counts were recorded for this clonotype. This rearrangement joins TRBV29-1 to TRBJ2-3; D ambiguous. CDR3 size: 11 residues. Trimming removed 8 bases at V and 4 bases at J, with 10 bases between. In germline, CDR1 is SQVTM, CDR2 ANQGSEA. CDR3 residues: CSQLRADTQYF. For the CDR3, the DNA is TGCAGCCAATTAAGGGCAGATACGCAGTATTTT.

This chain connects TRBV5-1 to TRBJ2-2; no firm D call. The CDR3 contains 13 residues. Trimming shortened V by 5 bases and J by 4 bases, and 9 bases separated the two germline ends. Per germline, CDR1 SGHRS and CDR2 YFSETQ. The CDR3 reads CASSYDGTGELFF. CDR3 sequence (DNA): TGCGCCAGCAGTTACGACGGCACCGGGGAGCTGTTTTTT.

This clonotype was recorded many times. The rearrangement joins TRBV20-1 to TRBJ2-1; 7 bases are a match to TRBD2. V gave up 6 bases and J gave up 0 bases; unmatched junction bases: 17. This CDR3 comprises 18 residues. Germline assignment: CDR1 DFQATT and CDR2 SNEGSKA (reference sequence). DNA of the CDR3: TGCAGTGCGCCCTTGACTAGCACCGAAGGGGCCTCCTACAATGAGCAGTTCTTC. Protein: CSAPLTSTEGASYNEQFF.

The chain links TRBV7-3 to TRBJ2-5, with 9 bases that match TRBD1. The length of the CDR3 is 13 residues. Looked up from germline, CDR1 is SGHTA and CDR2 is FQGTGA. Losses at the gene ends were 5 bases for V and 6 bases for J; bases not matched to a gene: 4. The CDR3 coding sequence is TGTGCCAGCAGCCCAACAGGGGGCAAGACCCAGTACTTC. Amino acid sequence: CASSPTGGKTQYF.

A few counts support this clonotype. The chain has TRBV29-1 and TRBJ2-5; D call uncertain. The CDR3 totals 10 residues. Germline V lookup: CDR1 SQVTM, CDR2 ANQGSEA. V shed 4 bases and J shed 5 bases, with 5 bases lying between them. The CDR3 DNA is TGCAGCGTTGGGGATGAGACCCAGTACTTC. Translating it yields CSVGDETQYF.

This clonotype was recorded many times. The rearrangement uses TRBV7-6 and TRBJ1-6; the D gene is possibly TRBD1 (5 bases). Germline V lookup: CDR1 SGHVS, CDR2 FNYEAQ. This CDR3 is 15 amino acids long. Deletions cut 5 bases from V and 10 bases from J, with 18 bases between. CDR3 protein: CASSLEGRGSSPLHF. CDR3 DNA sequence: TGTGCCAGCAGCCTAGAGGGGAGGGGTTCCTCACCCCTCCACTTT.

The V and J genes are TRBV19 and TRBJ1-1; 7 bases match TRBD1. The germline gives CDR1 LNHDA, CDR2 SQIVND (reference sequence). Losses at the gene ends were 4 bases for V and 7 bases for J; bases not matched to a gene: 9. The CDR3 consists of 14 residues. CDR3 loop: CASSTQGESYEAFF. The CDR3 bases are TGTGCCAGTAGTACCCAGGGGGAGAGCTATGAAGCTTTCTTT.

Note on this clonotype: This sequence may be a read error, since a much larger clone differs from it by one base. The rearrangement uses TRBV18 and TRBJ2-2; D uncertain. The CDR3 is 14 residues long. CDR1 and CDR2 (germline): KGHSH, LQKENI. CDR3 protein: CAGSPPVRTGELFF. Written as DNA, the CDR3 is TGTGCCGGCTCACCGCCCGTCCGGACCGGGGAGCTGTTTTTT.

This clonotype has just a few counts. The chain is built from TRBV12-3 or TRBV12-4 and TRBJ1-1; D unresolved. The CDR3 has 13 amino acids. Trimming took off 3 bases at V and 4 bases at J, with 9 bases between the two ends. The DNA of the CDR3 is TGTGCCAGCAGTTTCGGGGAAATCACTGAAGCTTTCTTT. This gives the protein CASSFGEITEAFF.

A few counts support this clonotype. The chain combines TRBV7-8 with TRBJ2-7; 12 nucleotides align to TRBD2. Germline CDR1 SGHVS, CDR2 FQNEAQ. V lost 6 bases to trimming and J lost 6 bases; unmatched junction nucleotides: 15. This CDR3 spans 17 amino acids. CDR3 coding DNA: TGTGCCAGCAGTCAGACAGGAGGGCTAGCGGGAGGGGGCGAGCAGTACTTC. The encoded protein is CASSQTGGLAGGGEQYF.

The chain joins TRBV7-9 to TRBJ1-5; the D gene is possibly TRBD1 (6 bases). Germline CDR1 and CDR2: SEHNR and FQNEAQ (reference sequence). V was cut by 4 bases and J by 5 bases, with 9 bases left in between. This CDR3 has 13 residues. The CDR3 nucleotides read TGTGCCAGCAGCTCACAGGGAGATCAGCCCCAGCATTTT. This gives the protein CASSSQGDQPQHF.

This clonotype showed up many times. CDR3 coding DNA: TGCAGTGCGCGAACAGGGACGCAGTACTTC. The encoded protein is CSARTGTQYF. The V gene is TRBV20-1, the J gene TRBJ2-7; weak D call: TRBD1 (6 bases). The germline V gene encodes CDR1 DFQATT and CDR2 SNEGSKA (reference sequence). Trimming removed 6 bases from V and 9 bases from J, with 12 bases in between. The CDR3 is 10 residues long.